This T cell receptor (beta chain) came from a study of T cells in Graves' hyperthyroidism and ophthalmopathy (dated by TCRdb to the late 2010s). Some background on the complete study: Peripheral blood samples were taken at the time of initial diagnosis, prior to any treatment. A discovery cohort of about 95 patients, roughly 40 with Graves' ophthalmopathy and approximately 55 with stable Graves' hyperthyroidism, was used to find distinguishing TCR V-J signatures. Prospective prediction of ophthalmopathy was tested in an independent validation cohort of some 20 hyperthyroidism patients and some 17 patients who later progressed to ophthalmopathy. In several Graves' hyperthyroidism patients, the study also compared T-cell repertoires from thyroid tissue with T-cell repertoires from blood. Once sampling was done, hyperthyroidism patients were given methimazole at a starting dose of 30 mg daily, whereas ophthalmopathy patients were given high-dose intravenous methylprednisolone. For training and testing, the 95 to 100 patients in the discovery cohort were randomly divided in a 7:3 ratio. According to the paper, TCR Vbeta CDR3 sequencing was carried out on approximately 140 peripheral blood samples, which came from fewer than 50 ophthalmopathy, some 73 hyperthyroidism and about 17 progressor patients.

The TCR beta CDR3 regions were amplified from the RNA transcripts. A first-round RT-PCR of the TCR CDR3 used the HTBI primer set with the Qiagen OneStep RT-PCR kit. The libraries were constructed in a second round of multiplex PCR and then size-selected and purified. Paired-end sequencing of the libraries was performed with 100 bp reads on an Illumina HiSeq2000. In the paper's pipeline: SOAPnuke was used to process the raw data, removing reads that contained adapters or uncalled bases, had a mean Phred below 15, or lacked an exact match to the constant primer or identifier. High-quality paired reads were merged with COPE v1.2.5, and unique nucleotide sequences were defined as clonotypes. MiTCR v1.1 was used to align the clonotypes against IMGT TRBV, TRBD and TRBJ reference segments. The analysis included only V-J combinations with a frequency above 0.0001, which together covered 98% to 99.2% of the repertoires. A TCS score was defined as the ratio of F50 (clonal expansion) to E x V (chaos), with BLOSUM62-based TCRdist applied between CDR3 peptides within each V-J. Welch's t-statistics and random forest reduced fewer than 550 V-J features to roughly 13, which were used in a naive Bayes classifier (R e1071). TCRdb took the public reads, trimmed them with fastp at Q25, ran MiXCR for clone calling and kept in-frame beta chains. Rows with a matching CDR3 protein are joined into one entry that keeps the most common DNA and genes. V and J calls and clone size were set by TCRdb, not the authors. This sample lists approximately 420,000 distinct CDR3 sequences; approximately 14% were detected once. Jointly, the top ten make up 5% to 6% of the sample.

This clonotype was recorded at least ten times. There is no known antigen for this receptor. No much larger clone is present one base from it, and per-base qualities are unavailable. The CDR3, cysteine through phenylalanine, is 12 amino acids long. The only DNA kept is the CDR3, 36 bases in frame from the first base. In the germline V gene (reference sequence), CDR1 corresponds to LGHDT and CDR2 to YNNKEL. V is clipped by 1 base and J by 8 bases, and the sequence between their germline boundaries is 8 bases long. Results the study describes overall, beyond this receptor: Sample size was not statistically predetermined, and blinding of investigators to group allocation was not performed. Ophthalmopathy was separated from stable hyperthyroidism by a 13 V-J signature model, with about 86% sensitivity and about 81% specificity obtained in cross-validation and 80%/75% obtained in testing. Most expanded thyroid clonotypes (frequency above 0.001) were also detected in blood, suggesting blood repertoires may reflect thyroid immune responses. In validation, the model predicted progression to ophthalmopathy a median of around 6.5 months before onset, with about 64% sensitivity and roughly 77% specificity.

Stable Graves' hyperthyroidism was defined as the absence of progression to ophthalmopathy over 18 months of follow-up. The hyperthyroidism patients were between 18 and 65 years old and newly diagnosed, with a disease duration of less than 2 months. Any patient with an uncontrolled infection, another autoimmune disease, pregnancy or lactation was excluded. Diagnoses were established on the basis of clinical symptoms, serum thyroxine and TRAb, thyroid ultrasound, and orbital computed tomography. PBMCs were isolated from more than 8 ml of fresh peripheral blood by Ficoll-Paque density gradient centrifugation. Total RNA was extracted using Trizol reagent, and RNA quality was assessed on an Agilent 2100 Bioanalyzer.

In this chain, TRBV3-1 is recombined with TRBJ1-2; confidence is insufficient to name the D gene. The receptor was derived from a woman under 30 with Graves' hyperthyroidism. Source material: blood. CDR3 region: CASSQASQGYTF. DNA sequence: TGTGCCAGCAGCCAAGCCAGCCAAGGCTACACCTTC.